One and the same sample provided the 22 T cell receptor beta chains below, sequenced in a study of cytomegalovirus exposure and HLA in healthy donors. PCR used 60 Vbeta primers and 13 Jbeta primers. Sequencing was performed with immunoSEQ multiplex PCR; in TCRdb, only in-frame clones are kept and a portion is missing. The sample records approximately 130,000 clones, 65% to 90% being singletons. Material for sequencing was PBMCs. These receptors were collected from a man younger than 35 in good health and CMV-seronegative.

The chain combines TRBV11-2 with TRBJ1-6; D might be TRBD1 (5 bases). The CDR3 length is 15 residues. The germline CDR1 and CDR2 sequences are SGHAT and FQNNGV. With 2 bases removed from V and 10 bases from J, the gap between germline ends came to 15 bases. CDR3 DNA: TGTGCCAGCAGCTTAACCAGGGAACTCCGATCACCCCTCCACTTT. Translation gives CASSLTRELRSPLHF.

The chain links TRBV5-1 to TRBJ2-2, with a tentative D call TRBD1 (6 bases). V was cut by 2 bases and J by 5 bases, with 7 bases left in between. The CDR3 totals 13 residues. Germline-derived CDR1 and CDR2 are SGHRS and YFSETQ. As DNA, the CDR3 is TGCGCCAGCAGCTTTCAGGGGACCGGGGAGCTGTTTTTT. As protein: CASSFQGTGELFF. Supplemented by reference TRBV5-1 and TRBJ2-2, the full variable domain reads KAGVTQTPRYLIKTRGQQVTLSCSPISGHRSVSWYQQTPGQGLQFLFEYFSETQRNKGNFPGRFSGRQFSNSRSEMNVSTLELGDSALYLCASSFQGTGELFFGEGSRLTVL.

The rearrangement joins TRBV4-3 to TRBJ2-2; D ambiguous. This CDR3 contains 16 residues. V was trimmed by 0 bases and J by 0 bases, leaving 8 bases between them. Looked up from germline, CDR1 is LGHNA and CDR2 is YSLEER. CDR3 sequence (DNA): TGCGCCAGCAGCCAAGAGGCAGGAACGAACACCGGGGAGCTGTTTTTT. Its protein is CASSQEAGTNTGELFF.

This clone was observed a handful of times. This rearrangement joins TRBV6-6 to TRBJ2-3; D perhaps matches TRBD1 (7 bases). Germline CDR1 is MNHNY and CDR2 is SVGAGI (reference sequence). This CDR3 contains 15 residues. The V and J ends lost 6 bases and 0 bases respectively, with 13 bases between them. CDR3 amino acids: CASSSGGRSTDTQYF. In DNA form, the CDR3 reads TGTGCCAGCAGCTCAGGGGGGCGGAGCACAGATACGCAGTATTTT.

The CDR3 is CASSLTGGFTGNTIYF. In DNA form, the CDR3 reads TGTGCCAGCAGCTTGACAGGGGGTTTCACTGGAAACACCATATATTTT. V is TRBV13 and J is TRBJ1-3, with 9 nucleotides matching TRBD1. The CDR3 length is 16 residues. V lost 3 bases, J lost 2 bases, and 5 bases stayed unmatched. The germline CDR1 and CDR2 sequences are PRHDT and FYEKMQ (reference sequence).

This rearrangement joins TRBV6-6 to TRBJ1-2; D uncertain. Trimming removed 6 bases at V and 8 bases at J, with 7 bases between. In germline, CDR1 is MNHNY, CDR2 SVGAGI (reference sequence). The CDR3 consists of 10 residues. CDR3: CASRESGYTF. The CDR3, as DNA: TGTGCCAGCAGAGAGAGCGGCTACACCTTC.

The chain uses TRBV5-4 and TRBJ2-7; weak D call: TRBD1 (5 bases). Germline V lookup: CDR1 SGHNT, CDR2 YYREEE (reference sequence). The V and J ends lost 4 bases and 2 bases respectively, with 13 bases between them. The CDR3 consists of 14 residues. CDR3 nucleotide sequence: TGTGCCAGCAGCACGCAGGGTATAGCCTACGAGCAGTACTTC. Its protein is CASSTQGIAYEQYF.

This chain links TRBV4-3 with TRBJ1-1; D uncertain. Germline CDR1 LGHNA, CDR2 YSLEER. Trimming removed 1 base from V and 5 bases from J, with 11 bases in between. This CDR3 contains 14 residues. The CDR3 loop reads CASSQASYSTEAFF. Here the CDR3 DNA reads TGCGCCAGCAGCCAAGCCTCCTACAGTACTGAAGCTTTCTTT.

The chain carries TRBV9 and TRBJ1-1, with D hard to call. Trimming removed 0 bases from V and 1 base from J, with 13 bases in between. CDR3 size: 16 residues. Germline V gene sequence: CDR1 SGDLS, CDR2 YYNGEE. CDR3 in amino acids: CASSVGAFGGNTEAFF. The CDR3 bases are TGTGCCAGCAGCGTAGGGGCGTTTGGAGGGAACACTGAAGCTTTCTTT.

In its sample, this clone was seen once. This chain links TRBV6-5 with TRBJ1-2, with 8 bases identical to TRBD1. Germline CDR1 reads MNHEY; CDR2 reads SVGAGI. The CDR3 totals 14 residues. Germline trimming cut 4 bases from V and 5 bases from J; bases unmatched to any gene: 6. CDR3 nucleotide sequence: TGTGCCAGCAGTTCAGGGGGCGATTGGTATGGCTACACCTTC. Amino acids: CASSSGGDWYGYTF.

V is TRBV10-1 and J is TRBJ1-4; 7 nucleotides agree with TRBD1. From germline, CDR1 is WNHNN and CDR2 SYGVQD (reference sequence). The CDR3 totals 14 residues. Trimming took 4 bases from V and 7 from J; bases not matched to a gene: 6. CDR3 DNA: TGCGCCAGCAGTGGGACAGGAAGGGGTGAAAAACTGTTTTTT. This codes for CASSGTGRGEKLFF.

This clone was seen a few times. V and J are TRBV4-3 and TRBJ1-3; D is undetermined. From germline, CDR1 is LGHNA and CDR2 YSLEER. The CDR3 contains 15 residues. The V gene lost 1 base and the J gene lost 0 bases, with 7 bases spanning the gap. The CDR3 DNA follows: TGCGCCAGCAGCCAAGGCCCCGGCTCTGGAAACACCATATATTTT. Protein sequence: CASSQGPGSGNTIYF.

Remarks on this clone: One junction end does not reproduce the germline sequence, and a read error may be involved. The chain links TRBV7-7 to TRBJ2-3; unclear D gene. The CDR3 length is 13 residues. CDR1 and CDR2 from the germline V gene are SSHAT and FNYEAQ (reference sequence). The CDR3 bases are TGTGCTAGCAGCTTATCGAGCACAGATACGCAGTATTTT. Its protein is CASSLSSTDTQYF. The variable domain in full, completed from reference TRBV7-7 and TRBJ2-3, reads GAGVSQSPRYKVTKRGQDVTLRCDPISSHATLYWYQQALGQGPEFLTYFNYEAQPDKSGLPSDRFSAERPEGSISTLTIQRTEQRDSAMYRCASSLSSTDTQYFGPGTRLTVL.

The sample holds one count of this clone. J is TRBJ2-1 and V is TRBV4-3; possible D gene TRBD1, 6 bases. The V end was cut by 4 bases, the J end by 3 bases, with 13 bases between. The germline CDR1 and CDR2 sequences are LGHNA and YSLEER. This CDR3 spans 15 amino acids. For the CDR3, the DNA is TGCGCCAGCAGCCCACAGGGACGGAGCTACAATGAGCAGTTCTTC. Protein product: CASSPQGRSYNEQFF.

The chain couples TRBV7-2 to TRBJ1-5; weak D call: TRBD1 (5 bases). The ends were cut back, 5 bases at V and 4 bases at J, with 18 bases in the middle. This CDR3 is 16 amino acids long. Germline V gene lookup returns CDR1 SGHTA and CDR2 FQGNSA. The CDR3 nucleotides read TGTGCCAGCAGCAACACCGATGGGGCTAGGAATCAGCCCCAGCATTTT. It encodes CASSNTDGARNQPQHF.

The V gene is TRBV7-2, the J gene TRBJ1-5; TRBD1 matches at 10 bases. CDR1 and CDR2 (germline): SGHTA, FQGNSA. The CDR3 extends over 16 amino acids. The V gene end was trimmed by 5 bases and the J gene end by 9 bases; junction bases not matched to a gene: 13. The CDR3 is CASSPPGQGRFSPQHF. The CDR3 coding sequence is TGTGCCAGCAGCCCTCCGGGACAGGGGCGTTTCTCGCCCCAGCATTTT.

The chain carries TRBV6-5 and TRBJ1-2, with TRBD1 matching over 9 bases. The CDR3 has 16 amino acids. CDR1 is MNHEY and CDR2 is SVGAGI in the germline V gene. Losses at the gene ends were 2 bases for V and 1 base for J; bases not matched to a gene: 5. The CDR3 DNA follows: TGTGCCAGCAGTTACCGGACAGGGGTAGATAACTATGGCTACACCTTC. Protein sequence: CASSYRTGVDNYGYTF.

The rearrangement links TRBV5-6 to TRBJ1-1; no reliable D call. Trimming pared 0 bases from V and 0 bases from J, leaving 12 bases between. This CDR3 comprises 16 residues. Germline V gene sequence: CDR1 SGHDT, CDR2 YYEEEE. CDR3 region: CASSLESEAMNTEAFF. As DNA, the CDR3 is TGTGCCAGCAGCTTGGAGAGCGAGGCGATGAACACTGAAGCTTTCTTT.

The chain uses TRBV5-4 and TRBJ1-2, with D possibly being TRBD1 (5 bases). Trimming left V 2 bases short and J 8 bases short, with 16 bases between. From germline, CDR1 is SGHNT and CDR2 YYREEE (reference sequence). The CDR3 spans 14 residues. DNA for the CDR3: TGTGCCAGCAGCTTCCCCGGGTCCCCAGGGGGCTACACCTTC. Translating it yields CASSFPGSPGGYTF.

This rearrangement joins TRBV14 to TRBJ2-7; 11 nucleotides line up with TRBD1. Germline CDR1 is SGHDN and CDR2 is FVKESK. V shed 1 base and J 4 bases; nucleotides not matched to a gene: 9. The CDR3 sequence is 17 residues long. The CDR3 DNA follows: TGTGCCAGCAGCCAAGCCCGAGCGGGACAGGGGGTTTACGAGCAGTACTTC. As protein: CASSQARAGQGVYEQYF.

V and J are TRBV4-3 and TRBJ1-1, with D perhaps TRBD1 (5 bases). Trimming left V 1 base short and J 1 base short, with 16 bases between. Germline CDR1 and CDR2: LGHNA and YSLEER. The CDR3 is 17 residues long. The CDR3 nucleotides are TGCGCCAGCAGCCAAGGATTGACGGGACTTACGAACACTGAAGCTTTCTTT. Its protein product is CASSQGLTGLTNTEAFF.

The V call is TRBV12-5, the J call TRBJ2-2; 7 bases fit TRBD1. The CDR3 spans 16 residues. Germline loops: CDR1 LGHNT, CDR2 FRNRAP. V trimming: 4 bases; J trimming: 0 bases; junction bases outside the gene matches: 5. The CDR3 DNA is TGTGCTAGTGGTTCGGGACAGAATACGAACACCGGGGAGCTGTTTTTT. This gives the protein CASGSGQNTNTGELFF.